Shown below are 27 T cell receptor beta chains from a single sample sequenced in a study of T cells in Graves' hyperthyroidism and ophthalmopathy (dated by TCRdb to the late 2010s). The library was built by means of multiplex PCR. The reads were generated on an Illumina HiSeq 2000. The TCR beta CDR3 regions were amplified from RNA transcripts. The TCR CDR3 was subjected to a first round of RT-PCR using the HTBI primer set and the Qiagen OneStep RT-PCR kit. The raw public reads went through TCRdb reprocessing: fastp at Q25, MiXCR clone calling, in-frame beta chains kept. CDR3 protein duplicates are merged, each entry listing the most common genes and DNA. The table for this sample lists around 620,000 distinct CDR3 sequences; 46% of them were counted only once. The top ten clonotypes cover 15% to 20% of the sample. The sample consisted of peripheral blood or thyroid tissue (not recorded which). The receptor source for this set is an adult woman with Graves' disease, either hyperthyroidism or ophthalmopathy (not recorded which).

The V gene is TRBV7-1, the J gene TRBJ2-5; possible D gene TRBD1, 5 bases. TRBV7-1 is placed among ORFs of uncertain function. The ends were cut back, 5 bases at V and 4 bases at J, with 23 bases in the middle. This CDR3 has 17 residues. CDR3 protein: CASSRSADTEARETQYF. The DNA of the CDR3 is TGTGCCAGCAGCCGGTCCGCGGACACTGAAGCTAGAGAGACCCAGTACTTC.

This clonotype showed up many times. The chain is built from TRBV9 and TRBJ1-5, with D possibly matching TRBD1 (5 bases). This CDR3 region has 14 residues. V dropped 3 bases and J dropped 7 bases, with 14 bases sitting between them. Germline V gene lookup returns CDR1 SGDLS and CDR2 YYNGEE. The CDR3 DNA follows: TGTGCCAGCAGCGGGGGTCAAAGGGACCAGCCCCAGCATTTT. Translating it yields CASSGGQRDQPQHF.

This clonotype was recorded a few times. This sequence joins TRBV2 and TRBJ2-5, with 7 positions matching TRBD1. CDR3 size: 17 residues. The ends lost 6 bases at V and 1 base at J; junction bases unmatched: 14. CDR1 and CDR2 (germline): SNHLY, FYNNEI. The CDR3, as DNA: TGTGCCAGCAGGAAGGCTTGGGCGACAGGGACCCAAGAGACCCAGTACTTC. The encoded protein is CASRKAWATGTQETQYF.

This clonotype was counted many times. The chain has TRBV11-2 and TRBJ1-1; 9 nucleotides line up with TRBD1. Germline values: CDR1 SGHAT, CDR2 FQNNGV. The trim removed 4 bases at V and 1 base at J, leaving 7 bases unmatched. This CDR3 is 16 amino acids long. CDR3 amino acids: CASSSRQGVGNTEAFF. CDR3 bases: TGTGCCAGCAGCTCCCGACAGGGGGTGGGGAACACTGAAGCTTTCTTT. Based on the CDR3 plus reference TRBV11-2 and TRBJ1-1, the full variable domain is EAGVAQSPRYKIIEKRQSVAFWCNPISGHATLYWYQQILGQGPKLLIQFQNNGVVDDSQLPKDRFSAERLKGVDSTLKIQPAKLEDSAVYLCASSSRQGVGNTEAFFGQGTRLTVV.

V usage is TRBV18 and J usage is TRBJ2-2, with TRBD2 identical over 7 bases. This CDR3 has 17 amino acids. Germline lookup yields CDR1 KGHSH and CDR2 LQKENI. The V gene end was trimmed by 0 bases and the J gene end by 0 bases; junction bases not matched to a gene: 4. This CDR3 reads CASSPPGAGTNTGELFF. DNA of the CDR3: TGTGCCAGCTCACCACCGGGAGCGGGAACGAACACCGGGGAGCTGTTTTTT.

This clonotype has a count of ten or more. V and J are TRBV3-1 and TRBJ2-2; TRBD1 might be the D (7 bases). The CDR3 has 14 amino acids. Trimming took off 4 bases at V and 7 bases at J, with 13 bases between the two ends. Germline CDR1 is LGHDT and CDR2 is YNNKEL (reference sequence). The CDR3 DNA sequence: TGTGCCAGCAGCCCAGACAGGGAGGACGGGGAGCTGTTTTTT. Translation gives CASSPDREDGELFF.

CDR3 in DNA: TGTGCCAGCAGTTCTCTTCCAGGGGGACCGGGGGAGACCCAGTACTTC. It translates to CASSSLPGGPGETQYF. V usage is TRBV5-5 and J usage is TRBJ2-5, with 7 nucleotides matching TRBD1. The V gene's germline CDR1 is SGHKS and CDR2 YYEKEE (reference sequence). The V gene end was trimmed by 5 bases and the J gene end by 5 bases; junction bases not matched to a gene: 15. There are 16 residues in the CDR3.

This clonotype was seen at least ten times. This sequence joins TRBV5-1 and TRBJ2-7; 8 bases fit TRBD1. The germline gives CDR1 SGHRS, CDR2 YFSETQ. The CDR3 is 15 residues long. Unmatched junction bases numbered 11, after V lost 4 bases and J lost 5 bases. CDR3 residues: CASSPGGTGGNEQYF. CDR3 nucleotides: TGCGCCAGCAGCCCTGGTGGGACAGGAGGGAACGAGCAGTACTTC.

This clonotype was seen many times. CDR3 loop: CAISAPHRDEQYF. The CDR3 nucleotides are TGTGCCATCAGTGCCCCTCACAGGGACGAGCAGTACTTC. The gene calls are TRBV10-3 and TRBJ2-7; TRBD1 is a possible D gene (6 bases). Germline V CDR1 and CDR2: ENHRY, SYGVKD. The V gene lost 4 bases and the J gene lost 5 bases, with 12 bases spanning the gap. The CDR3 totals 13 residues.

The chain combines TRBV29-1 with TRBJ2-7; TRBD1 agrees at 10 bases. Germline assignment: CDR1 SQVTM and CDR2 ANQGSEA. After removal of 0 bases from V and 3 bases from J, the junction contained 5 bases not matched to a gene. The CDR3 contains 15 residues. The CDR3 bases are TGCAGCGTTGAAGACCCTGGGACAGGGGTCTACGAGCAGTACTTC. Translating it yields CSVEDPGTGVYEQYF.

This chain links TRBV7-8 with TRBJ2-5, with D possibly TRBD2 on 6 matching bases. CDR3 size: 14 residues. Trimming removed 5 bases from V and 4 bases from J, with 14 bases in between. Germline V gene sequence: CDR1 SGHVS, CDR2 FQNEAQ. CDR3 protein: CASSRGSAGETQYF. In DNA, the CDR3 is TGTGCCAGCAGCCGGGGCTCAGCGGGAGAGACCCAGTACTTC.

The CDR3, as DNA: TGTGCCAGCAGGGAGAGGTCGGCGATGCCCCAGCATTTT. The encoded protein is CASRERSAMPQHF. This chain joins TRBV2 and TRBJ1-5; D gene ambiguous. Germline-derived CDR1 and CDR2 are SNHLY and FYNNEI. V lost 6 bases and J lost 9, with 15 bases in between. The CDR3 covers 13 residues. The complete variable domain, with remaining parts taken from reference TRBV2 and TRBJ1-5, reads EPEVTQTPSHQVTQMGQEVILRCVPISNHLYFYWYRQILGQKVEFLVSFYNNEISEKSEIFDDQFSVERPDGSNFTLKIRSTKLEDSAMYFCASRERSAMPQHFGDGTRLSIL.

This clonotype was seen ten or more times. V and J are TRBV11-2 and TRBJ2-2; 10 bases match TRBD2. The CDR3 totals 16 residues. Unmatched junction bases numbered 10, after V lost 5 bases and J lost 7 bases. Looked up from germline, CDR1 is SGHAT and CDR2 is FQNNGV. CDR3 in amino acids: CASSPRPLAGVGELFF. DNA of the CDR3: TGTGCCAGCAGCCCTCGTCCCCTAGCGGGAGTCGGGGAGCTGTTTTTT.

The table lists this clonotype with a count of one. At one end the junction does not follow the germline gene, possibly because of a read error. This chain joins TRBV10-2 and TRBJ1-1; D is undetermined. The germline gives CDR1 WSHSY, CDR2 SAAADI. This CDR3 has 14 residues. CDR3 sequence reads: CASSFAGLNTEAFF. The CDR3 nucleotides are TGTGCCAGCAGCTTCGCCGGTTTGAACACTGAAGCTTTCTTT.

This clonotype showed up just a few times. The V gene is TRBV28, the J gene TRBJ2-7; the D is unclear. CDR3 length: 12 amino acids. V shed 6 bases and J shed 0 bases, with 6 bases lying between them. Germline assignment: CDR1 MDHEN and CDR2 SYDVKM. DNA for the CDR3: TGTGCCAGCAGGGGATACTCCTACGAGCAGTACTTC. This gives the protein CASRGYSYEQYF.

This clonotype came up many times. J is TRBJ1-1 and V is TRBV6-1; a weak D match, TRBD1 (6 bases). This CDR3 contains 16 residues. Germline V gene sequence: CDR1 MNHNS, CDR2 SASEGT. The ends were cut back, 6 bases at V and 0 bases at J, with 17 bases in the middle. CDR3 in amino acids: CASSHLGGRLNTEAFF. CDR3 DNA sequence: TGTGCCAGCAGCCATCTGGGGGGGCGCCTGAACACTGAAGCTTTCTTT.

This clonotype was counted at least ten times. The genes are TRBV5-1 and TRBJ1-2, with D hard to call. V was pared by 4 bases and J by 0 bases, with 19 bases between. The CDR3 contains 17 residues. Germline V CDR1 and CDR2: SGHRS, YFSETQ. The CDR3 DNA reads as TGCGCCAGCAGCGATCGGCATTCGTCCTTTACTAACTATGGCTACACCTTC. Its protein is CASSDRHSSFTNYGYTF.

This clonotype was detected only a few times. This could be a read error, since a much larger clone is one nucleotide away. V and J are TRBV5-6 and TRBJ1-2; D is perhaps TRBD1 (5 bases). The CDR3 is 13 residues long. The germline V gene has CDR1 SGHDT and CDR2 YYEEEE. The CDR3 protein is CASSFGGSNGCTF. In DNA, the CDR3 is TGTGCCAGCAGCTTTGGGGGATCTAATGGCTGCACCTTC.

Comments on this clonotype: A read error may be the cause here, since a much bigger clone is one base away. The chain recombines TRBV5-6 with TRBJ1-2; weak D call: TRBD1 (6 bases). Per the germline V gene, CDR1 is SGHDT and CDR2 is YYEEEE. Trimming cost V 6 bases and J 5 bases, with 20 bases left between them. CDR3 size: 15 residues. CDR3 nucleotide sequence: TGTGCCAGCAACCCCCTTGCCGGGAGGGGGTATGGCTACACCTTC. It encodes CASNPLAGRGYGYTF.

This clonotype showed up many times. This sequence joins TRBV12-3 or TRBV12-4 and TRBJ1-1, with TRBD1 as a possible D gene (6 bases). The CDR3 has 13 residues. V lost 1 base and J 10 bases, leaving 13 bases between the germline ends. The CDR3 DNA reads TGTGCCAGCAGTTTAGGCCAAAAGACAGGAGCTTTCTTT. Protein product: CASSLGQKTGAFF.

V usage is TRBV18 and J usage is TRBJ1-2; D is possibly TRBD1 (5 bases). V was trimmed by 2 bases and J by 5 bases, leaving 9 bases between them. The germline CDR1 and CDR2 sequences are KGHSH and LQKENI. The CDR3 loop spans 13 amino acids. DNA for the CDR3: TGTGCCAGCTCACCAGGGGCAGTTTATGGCTACACCTTC. Protein: CASSPGAVYGYTF.

This clonotype was observed at least ten times. V usage is TRBV29-1 and J usage is TRBJ1-1; 7 bases map to TRBD1. The V gene's germline CDR1 is SQVTM and CDR2 ANQGSEA. Trimming cost V 7 bases and J 3 bases; bases outside gene matches: 5. This CDR3 spans 12 amino acids. The CDR3 here is CSAGQEHTEAFF. The CDR3 DNA is TGCAGCGCTGGACAGGAGCACACTGAAGCTTTCTTT.

This chain connects TRBV7-6 to TRBJ1-1, with 8 bases identical to TRBD1. Germline trimming cut 0 bases from V and 7 bases from J; bases unmatched to any gene: 1. Germline V gene lookup returns CDR1 SGHVS and CDR2 FNYEAQ. This CDR3 has 13 residues. The CDR3 is CASSLAGTGEAFF. Written as DNA, the CDR3 is TGTGCCAGCAGCTTAGCCGGGACAGGTGAAGCTTTCTTT. Drawing the rest from reference TRBV7-6 and TRBJ1-1, the complete variable domain is GAGVSQSPRYKVTKRGQDVALRCDPISGHVSLYWYRQALGQGPEFLTYFNYEAQQDKSGLPNDRFSAERPEGSISTLTIQRTEQRDSAMYRCASSLAGTGEAFFGQGTRLTVV.

This clonotype was seen just once. A read error may produce the germline difference seen at one junction end. The chain has TRBV19 and TRBJ1-6; D uncertain. CDR1 LNHDA and CDR2 SQIVND come from the germline V gene (reference sequence). The CDR3 extends over 18 amino acids. The CDR3 here is CASSMGSPQISYNSPLHF. The CDR3 DNA follows: TGCGCCAGTAGTATGGGCAGCCCACAGATCTCCTATAATTCACCCCTCCACTTT.

Ten or more counts support this clonotype. The rearrangement joins TRBV7-9 to TRBJ1-3; tentative D call: TRBD1 (5 bases). The germline gives CDR1 SEHNR, CDR2 FQNEAQ (reference sequence). V gave up 5 bases and J gave up 0 bases, with 14 bases separating them. The CDR3 is 16 residues long. The CDR3 DNA sequence: TGTGCCAGCAGCACGGGGACTTCCTACTCTGGAAACACCATATATTTT. This gives the protein CASSTGTSYSGNTIYF.

The V call is TRBV29-1, the J call TRBJ2-5; 10 bases map to TRBD2. This CDR3 region has 15 residues. Germline V gene sequence: CDR1 SQVTM, CDR2 ANQGSEA. The V gene end was trimmed by 1 base and the J gene end by 0 bases; junction bases not matched to a gene: 2. The CDR3 region is CSVEGAGGDQETQYF. As DNA, the CDR3 is TGCAGCGTTGAAGGAGCGGGAGGGGACCAAGAGACCCAGTACTTC.

The chain recombines TRBV5-1 with TRBJ2-2; D perhaps matches TRBD2 (6 bases). The germline V gene encodes CDR1 SGHRS and CDR2 YFSETQ. V shed 7 bases and J shed 1 base, with 14 bases lying between them. The CDR3 runs 15 residues. The CDR3 DNA follows: TGCGCCAGCTCCCGTGAGGGACTGAACACCGGGGAGCTGTTTTTT. This translates into CASSREGLNTGELFF.